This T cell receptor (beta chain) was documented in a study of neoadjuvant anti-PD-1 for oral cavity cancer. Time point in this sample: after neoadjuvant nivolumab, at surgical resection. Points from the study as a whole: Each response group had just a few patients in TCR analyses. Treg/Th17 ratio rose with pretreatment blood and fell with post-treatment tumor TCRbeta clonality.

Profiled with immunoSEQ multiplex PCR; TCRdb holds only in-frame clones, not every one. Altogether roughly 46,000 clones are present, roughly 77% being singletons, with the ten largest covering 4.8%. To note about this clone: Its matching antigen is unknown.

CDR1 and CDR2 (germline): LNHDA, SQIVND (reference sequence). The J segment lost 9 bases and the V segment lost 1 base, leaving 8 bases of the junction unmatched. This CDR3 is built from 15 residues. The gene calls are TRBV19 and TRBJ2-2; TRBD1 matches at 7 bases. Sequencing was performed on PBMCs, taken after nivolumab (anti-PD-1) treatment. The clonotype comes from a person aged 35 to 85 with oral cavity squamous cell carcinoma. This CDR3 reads CASSIGSGQARELFF. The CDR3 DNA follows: TGTGCCAGTAGTATAGGAAGCGGACAGGCCAGGGAGCTGTTTTTT.